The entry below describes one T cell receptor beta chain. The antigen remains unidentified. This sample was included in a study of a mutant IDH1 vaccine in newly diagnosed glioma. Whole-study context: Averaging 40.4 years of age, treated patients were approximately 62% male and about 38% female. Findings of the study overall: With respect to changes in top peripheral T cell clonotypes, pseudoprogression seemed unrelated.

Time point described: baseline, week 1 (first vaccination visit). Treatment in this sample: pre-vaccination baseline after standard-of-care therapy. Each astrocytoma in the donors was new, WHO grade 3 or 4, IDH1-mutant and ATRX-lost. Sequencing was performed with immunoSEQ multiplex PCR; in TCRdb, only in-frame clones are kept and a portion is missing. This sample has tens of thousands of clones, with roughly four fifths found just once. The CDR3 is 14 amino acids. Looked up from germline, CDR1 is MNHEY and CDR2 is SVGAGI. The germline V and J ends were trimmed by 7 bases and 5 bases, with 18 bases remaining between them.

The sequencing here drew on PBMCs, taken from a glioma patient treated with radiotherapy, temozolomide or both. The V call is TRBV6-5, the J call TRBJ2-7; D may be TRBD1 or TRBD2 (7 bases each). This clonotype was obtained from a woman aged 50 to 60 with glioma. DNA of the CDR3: TGTGCCAGCACCTCGGGGAGGGGGCGCCACGAGCAGTACTTC. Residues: CASTSGRGRHEQYF.